Listed below are T cell receptor beta chains from one sample, sequenced in a study of blood T cell repertoires in COVID-19. Here immunoSEQ multiplex PCR was the method, and the copy in TCRdb shows in-frame clones only, minus some. The repertoire has 95,000 to 150,000 clones, 82% of them found once; the top ten carry roughly 4.3%. Material for sequencing was peripheral blood. All receptors come from a woman aged 70-85 years with acute or convalescent COVID-19. The CDR3 runs from the conserved cysteine through the conserved F or W. The order of the fields is V gene, D gene, CDR3 length, J gene, clone size, CDR3 DNA, CDR3 protein. The D gene is left open where the match is weak. Clone size is given for some rows only: seen once, a few or many times, or a class if the clone is expanded.

TRBV5-6	.	13	TRBJ1-1	.	TGTGCCAGCAGCTTCGACAAGAACACTGAAGCTTTCTTT	CASSFDKNTEAFF
TRBV1	.	17	TRBJ2-1	.	TGCACCAGCAGCGCGTTAGCCGGGGGGGCTGGGTACAATGAGCAGTTCTTC	CTSSALAGGAGYNEQFF
TRBV5-6	.	16	TRBJ1-1	.	TGTGCCAGCAGCTTTAAACCGGGACAAATGAACACTGAAGCTTTCTTT	CASSFKPGQMNTEAFF
TRBV7-9	TRBD2	16	TRBJ2-5	.	TGTGCCAGCAGCTCTACTAGCGGGGGGGCCCGAGAGACCCAGTACTTC	CASSSTSGGARETQYF
TRBV6-5	.	12	TRBJ1-2	.	TGTGCCAGCAGTAATACAGGCAGTGGCTACACCTTC	CASSNTGSGYTF
TRBV3-1/TRBV3-2	.	19	TRBJ1-6	.	TGTGCCAGCAGCCAAGGCCGCGGGGGCCCGAGCTCCTATAATTCACCCCTCCACTTT	CASSQGRGGPSSYNSPLHF
TRBV7-2	.	13	TRBJ1-2	.	TGTGCCAGCAGCTTAGCGATGGGGGGTGGCTACACCTTC	CASSLAMGGGYTF
TRBV7-2	.	13	TRBJ1-1	.	TGTGCCAGCAGCCCGGTGGGGGGAACTGAAGCTTTCTTT	CASSPVGGTEAFF
TRBV18	.	15	TRBJ1-1	.	TGTGCCAGCTCACCCCCGGCAGGCCAAAACACTGAAGCTTTCTTT	CASSPPAGQNTEAFF
TRBV5-4	TRBD1	15	TRBJ2-2	.	TGTGCCAGCAGGCTGACAGGGGGCAACACCGGGGAGCTGTTTTTT	CASRLTGGNTGELFF
TRBV6-5	TRBD1	13	TRBJ1-6	.	TGTGCCAGCAGCCCACAGGGGAAATCACCCCTCCACTTT	CASSPQGKSPLHF
TRBV7-2	.	15	TRBJ1-4	.	TGTGCCAGCAGCTTAATCAGCGTTGGAGGTGAAAAACTGTTTTTT	CASSLISVGGEKLFF
TRBV19	.	13	TRBJ1-5	.	TGTGCCAGTACAACACAGGGTGGTCAGCCCCAGCATTTT	CASTTQGGQPQHF
TRBV4-2	TRBD1	14	TRBJ1-4	once	TGTGCCAGCAGCCTGGACAGGGATTATGAAAAACTGTTTTTT	CASSLDRDYEKLFF
TRBV5-4	TRBD1	15	TRBJ1-2	once	TGTGCCAGCAGCTTGGGACGACAGGGGGTCTATGGCTACACCTTC	CASSLGRQGVYGYTF
TRBV19	.	15	TRBJ1-2	few	TGTGCCAGTACCCAATCCGTGGGGCTTAACTATGGCTACACCTTC	CASTQSVGLNYGYTF
TRBV11-3	TRBD1	16	TRBJ2-3	once	TGTGCCAGCAGCGCCCGACAGGGTGATAACACAGATACGCAGTATTTT	CASSARQGDNTDTQYF
TRBV3-1/TRBV3-2	TRBD1	13	TRBJ1-1	.	TGTGCCAGCGGAGGACAGGGGGCTTCTGAAGCTTTCTTT	CASGGQGASEAFF
TRBV5-6	TRBD1	16	TRBJ2-5	.	TGTGCCAGCAGCTTGACCGGGACAGGGTATCAAGAGACCCAGTACTTC	CASSLTGTGYQETQYF
TRBV29-1	.	14	TRBJ2-1	.	TGCAGCGTCCGGGCGGGGGCCACCTACAATGAGCAGTTCTTC	CSVRAGATYNEQFF
TRBV7-2	TRBD2	16	TRBJ2-7	.	TGTGCCAGCAGATGGACTAGCGGGGGCCTTTTCTACGAGCAGTACTTC	CASRWTSGGLFYEQYF
TRBV6-1	.	15	TRBJ2-6	.	TGTGCCAGCAGTGACAGGGATAGTGGGGCCAACGTCCTGACTTTC	CASSDRDSGANVLTF
TRBV19	.	15	TRBJ1-3	few	TGTGCCAGTAGCATCAGCGGAATCTCTGGAAACACCATATATTTT	CASSISGISGNTIYF
TRBV28	TRBD1	13	TRBJ1-3	.	TGTGCCAGCAGTCTGCGACAGGGGTATCACATATATTTT	CASSLRQGYHIYF
TRBV5-1	TRBD1	15	TRBJ1-6	.	TGCGCCAGCAGCTTGGAAGGACAGGGGGTTTCACCCCTCCACTTT	CASSLEGQGVSPLHF
TRBV6-2/TRBV6-3	TRBD1	16	TRBJ1-2	.	TGTGCCAGCAGTTCCCCCGGGAGGGGGCGAGGCTATGGCTACACCTTC	CASSSPGRGRGYGYTF
TRBV6-5	TRBD1	14	TRBJ1-1	.	TGTGCCAGCAGTACGAGGGGGCTAGGGCCTAGCGCTTTCTTT	CASSTRGLGPSAFF
TRBV24-1	TRBD1	14	TRBJ2-1	.	TGTGCCACCAGTGACCGGGGACAGAATGATGAGCAGTTCTTC	CATSDRGQNDEQFF
TRBV2	.	18	TRBJ1-1	.	TGTGCCAGCAGTGAATATGGGGGCTCTGATGGTATGCTTACGTCGGCTTTCTTT	CASSEYGGSDGMLTSAFF
TRBV18	TRBD1	15	TRBJ2-7	.	TGTGCCAGCTCACCAGGGCAGGGGGTTAGAAACGAGCAGTACTTC	CASSPGQGVRNEQYF
TRBV5-1	.	13	TRBJ2-3	.	TGCGCCAGCAGCTCACTTAGCACAGATACGCAGTATTTT	CASSSLSTDTQYF
TRBV10-3	.	19	TRBJ1-1	few	TGTGCCATCAGTGACCCCGTTACCGACAGGTCCTCCTTGAACACTGAAGCTTTCTTT	CAISDPVTDRSSLNTEAFF
TRBV19	.	14	TRBJ1-1	few	TGTGCCAGTAGTATCAGGGGCATGAACACTGAAGCTTTCTTT	CASSIRGMNTEAFF
TRBV7-6	.	17	TRBJ1-1	.	TGTGCCAGCAGCCGCCGAGGCAGCACCCTTTCGAACACTGAAGCTTTCTTT	CASSRRGSTLSNTEAFF
TRBV7-2	TRBD2	16	TRBJ2-1	.	TGTGCCAGCAGCTTAGCGGCTAGCGGGGGGAGACGTGAGCAGTTCTTC	CASSLAASGGRREQFF
TRBV6-6	TRBD2	12	TRBJ2-7	few	TGTGCCAGCACCTTGGGGGGGTACGAGCAGTACTTC	CASTLGGYEQYF
TRBV11-3	TRBD2	18	TRBJ2-5	.	TGTGCCAGCAGCTTAGCCGGGACTAGCGGGGGGCCTGGGGAGACCCAGTACTTC	CASSLAGTSGGPGETQYF
TRBV6-2/TRBV6-3	.	15	TRBJ2-3	.	TGTGCCAGCAGTTACTCTAGTAGCGGCTCAGATACGCAGTATTTT	CASSYSSSGSDTQYF
TRBV6-6	TRBD1	14	TRBJ1-1	once	TGTGCCAGTAGTCCCCCAGGGGGGAACACTGAAGCTTTCTTT	CASSPPGGNTEAFF
TRBV2	TRBD1	18	TRBJ1-4	.	TGTGCCAGCAGTGTGTTGGGACAGGGGCAGGTGAAACATGAAAAACTGTTTTTT	CASSVLGQGQVKHEKLFF
TRBV5-5	.	14	TRBJ1-1	.	TGTGCCAGCAGCGAACTCAGCGGGGTTGGTGAAGCTTTCTTT	CASSELSGVGEAFF
TRBV6-5	TRBD1	14	TRBJ1-1	.	TGTGCCAGCAGCCTATTCAGGGGGGACACTGAAGCTTTCTTT	CASSLFRGDTEAFF
TRBV5-1	.	14	TRBJ1-4	.	TGCGCCAGCAGCTTGGTCGGAGAGAACGAAAAACTGTTTTTT	CASSLVGENEKLFF
TRBV29-1	.	13	TRBJ1-2	.	TGCAGCGTTGTCCAGGTTCCTGTTCCCGGCTACACCTTC	CSVVQVPVPGYTF
TRBV19	.	13	TRBJ1-3	.	TGTGCCAGTAGTCGGTATTCTGGAAACACCATATATTTT	CASSRYSGNTIYF